The rows below give T cell receptor beta chains drawn from one sample of a study of cytomegalovirus exposure and HLA in healthy donors. Produced via immunoSEQ multiplex PCR; TCRdb's table is partial and in-frame only. This table holds 55,000 to 75,000 clones, about two thirds found once. Sequenced input: PBMCs. Receptors were obtained from a man between 35 and 55 years old in good health and CMV-seropositive. CDR3s include the opening cysteine and the closing phenylalanine or tryptophan. Fields, in order: CDR3 length, J gene, clone size, V gene, D gene, CDR3 protein, CDR3 DNA. D genes are given only for firm matches. Size values are once, few and many counts, or a class for expanded clones, and some rows have none.

>15|TRBJ1-1|few|TRBV4-1|.
CASSPGGVMNTEAFF
TGCGCCAGCAGCCCCGGAGGGGTGATGAACACTGAAGCTTTCTTT
>14|TRBJ1-2|.|TRBV10-2|.
CASKRTESPYGYTF
TGCGCCAGCAAACGGACAGAATCACCCTATGGCTACACCTTC
>13|TRBJ2-7|once|TRBV7-9|.
CASSLGGTYEQYF
TGTGCCAGCAGCTTAGGCGGGACCTACGAGCAGTACTTC
>14|TRBJ1-2|.|TRBV4-1|.
CASSQDWGDYGYTF
TGCGCCAGCAGCCAAGATTGGGGGGACTATGGCTACACCTTC
>16|TRBJ1-2|.|TRBV18|TRBD1
CASSPRQGARDYGYTF
TGTGCCAGCTCACCAAGACAGGGGGCGCGGGACTATGGCTACACCTTC
>16|TRBJ1-6|.|TRBV6-5|TRBD1
CASSSWTGGYRSPLHF
TGTGCCAGCAGTTCTTGGACAGGGGGCTACAGGTCACCCCTCCACTTT
>17|TRBJ2-7|.|TRBV5-1|TRBD2
CASSTPVRAGVSGEQYF
TGCGCCAGCAGCACCCCGGTTCGAGCGGGAGTCTCGGGGGAGCAGTACTTC
>17|TRBJ2-5|.|TRBV4-2|TRBD2
CASSLSGTSGGEETQYF
TGTGCCAGCAGTCTGTCCGGGACTAGCGGGGGGGAAGAGACCCAGTACTTC
>13|TRBJ2-3|.|TRBV7-2|.
CASSLLRRDTQYF
TGTGCCAGCAGCTTGTTGAGGAGGGATACGCAGTATTTT
>17|TRBJ2-1|few|TRBV27|TRBD2
CASSSLAGGVSYNEQFF
TGTGCCAGCAGTTCCCTAGCGGGAGGGGTCTCCTACAATGAGCAGTTCTTC
>14|TRBJ1-1|once|TRBV10-3|TRBD1
CAIRGTGEDTEAFF
TGTGCCATCAGAGGGACAGGGGAAGACACTGAAGCTTTCTTT
>15|TRBJ1-5|once|TRBV15|.
CATSRGSRVDQPQHF
TGTGCCACCAGCAGAGGCAGCAGGGTGGATCAGCCCCAGCATTTT
>13|TRBJ2-7|.|TRBV29-1|TRBD1
CSVEGTGFHEQYF
TGCAGCGTTGAGGGGACAGGCTTCCACGAGCAGTACTTC
>13|TRBJ1-1|few|TRBV5-4|TRBD1
CASSSQGDTEAFF
TGTGCCAGCAGCTCCCAGGGGGACACTGAAGCTTTCTTT
>13|TRBJ1-2|.|TRBV29-1|TRBD1
CSVEGGTAYGYTF
TGCAGCGTTGAAGGTGGGACAGCTTATGGCTACACCTTC
>17|TRBJ2-3|once|TRBV7-2|TRBD2
CASSLVAGGLSTDTQYF
TGTGCCAGCAGCTTAGTCGCGGGGGGTTTGAGCACAGATACGCAGTATTTT
>14|TRBJ2-6|.|TRBV19|.
CASNEAAGANVLTF
TGTGCCAGTAACGAGGCAGCTGGGGCCAACGTCCTGACTTTC
>15|TRBJ2-5|.|TRBV5-4|TRBD2
CASSSRSGGGETQYF
TGTGCCAGCAGCTCCAGGAGCGGGGGGGGTGAGACCCAGTACTTC
>12|TRBJ2-5|.|TRBV7-2|.
CASSSSRETQYF
TGTGCCAGCAGCTCCTCGCGAGAGACCCAGTACTTC
>12|TRBJ2-7|.|TRBV13|.
CASSSPGNEQYF
TGTGCCAGCAGCTCTCCGGGAAACGAGCAGTACTTC
>15|TRBJ2-1|.|TRBV7-7|.
CASSFPPENYNEQFF
TGTGCTAGCAGCTTCCCTCCCGAGAACTACAATGAGCAGTTCTTC
>15|TRBJ2-3|.|TRBV2|TRBD2
CASRRVREETDTQYF
TGTGCCAGCAGGAGGGTCCGGGAGGAGACAGATACGCAGTATTTT
>13|TRBJ1-3|.|TRBV6-1|.
CASSEVTGNTIYF
TGTGCCAGCAGTGAAGTAACTGGAAACACCATATATTTT
>16|TRBJ2-1|.|TRBV9|.
CASSVALRGHHNEQFF
TGTGCCAGCAGCGTAGCTCTTAGAGGGCATCACAATGAGCAGTTCTTC
>13|TRBJ2-5|.|TRBV15|.
CATSRQRGETQYF
TGTGCCACCAGCAGACAAAGGGGGGAGACCCAGTACTTC
>13|TRBJ1-1|few|TRBV15|TRBD1
CATSDRGYTEAFF
TGTGCCACCAGCGACAGGGGATATACTGAAGCTTTCTTT
>15|TRBJ2-7|.|TRBV6-5|TRBD1
CASSYGQGAFYEQYF
TGTGCCAGCAGTTACGGGCAGGGGGCCTTCTACGAGCAGTACTTC
>14|TRBJ1-1|.|TRBV6-5|.
CASSLGGTNTEAFF
TGTGCCAGCAGTTTGGGCGGGACGAACACTGAAGCTTTCTTT
>11|TRBJ2-7|.|TRBV5-6|.
CASSVGREQYF
TGTGCCAGCAGCGTAGGGAGGGAGCAGTACTTC
>14|TRBJ1-5|.|TRBV28|.
CASSSPTPGPPQHF
TGTGCCAGCAGTTCCCCCACCCCAGGGCCGCCCCAGCATTTT
>13|TRBJ2-5|once|TRBV10-3|.
CAISPRGQETQYF
TGTGCCATCAGTCCGCGGGGTCAAGAGACCCAGTACTTC